The 21 T cell receptor beta chains below all came from one sample that was sequenced in a study of blood T cell repertoires in COVID-19. The assay was immunoSEQ multiplex PCR, and TCRdb's table has in-frame clones only and misses some. Of some 170,000 clones listed, 70% to 85% were seen once; the top ten hold roughly 17%. Sequencing was performed on PBMCs or T cells enriched from blood (not recorded which). The receptors were sampled from a woman aged 45-60 years who had recovered from COVID-19.

The rearrangement uses TRBV5-1 and TRBJ2-1, with 12 bases that match TRBD2. This CDR3 region has 17 residues. V was clipped by 0 bases and J by 7 bases; unmatched bases: 8. Germline lookup yields CDR1 SGHRS and CDR2 YFSETQ. For the CDR3, the DNA is TGCGCCAGCAGCTTGGGTCAGACTAGCGGGAGTGTGAATGAGCAGTTCTTC. Translated, it gives CASSLGQTSGSVNEQFF.

The chain carries TRBV4-3 and TRBJ2-5; D unclear. CDR3 length: 13 amino acids. CDR1 and CDR2 (germline): LGHNA, YSLEER. V lost 2 bases to trimming and J lost 3 bases, with 7 bases between them. The chain's CDR3 is CASSQRRKETQYF. The CDR3 DNA follows: TGCGCCAGCAGCCAACGGCGGAAAGAGACCCAGTACTTC.

The rearrangement uses TRBV7-2 and TRBJ2-1; perhaps TRBD2 as D (6 bases). CDR3 length: 14 amino acids. Trimming cost V 10 bases and J 0 bases, with 13 bases left between them. Germline CDR1 SGHTA, CDR2 FQGNSA. This chain's CDR3 is CATRAGRSYNEQFF. Written as DNA, the CDR3 is TGTGCCACCAGAGCGGGTCGCTCCTACAATGAGCAGTTCTTC.

The V gene is TRBV12-5, the J gene TRBJ2-7; D call uncertain. This CDR3 is 12 amino acids long. Germline V CDR1 and CDR2: LGHNT, FRNRAP. V was trimmed by 6 bases and J by 0 bases, leaving 6 bases between them. The CDR3 here is CASGSGSYEQYF. CDR3 nucleotides: TGTGCTAGTGGATCGGGCTCCTACGAGCAGTACTTC.

The chain is built from TRBV29-1 and TRBJ2-1; a weak D match, TRBD1 (7 bases). V lost 7 bases and J 0 bases, leaving 19 bases between the germline ends. The CDR3 is 16 amino acids. Per the germline V gene, CDR1 is SQVTM and CDR2 is ANQGSEA. The CDR3, as DNA: TGCAGCGCCGACGCGGGACAGTCTAGCTCCTACAATGAGCAGTTCTTC. This translates into CSADAGQSSSYNEQFF.

The V call is TRBV29-1, the J call TRBJ2-1; unclear D gene. The CDR3 has 15 residues. V shed 5 bases and J shed 4 bases, with 18 bases lying between them. CDR1 SQVTM and CDR2 ANQGSEA come from the germline V gene. CDR3 nucleotide sequence: TGCAGCGTTATGCAGCGAACCAAGTCTTACAATGAGCAGTTCTTC. It is translated as CSVMQRTKSYNEQFF.

The V and J genes are TRBV27 and TRBJ1-4, with D unresolved. Trimming stripped 5 bases from V and 7 bases from J, with 11 bases between. Germline CDR1 and CDR2: MNHEY and SMNVEV (reference sequence). This CDR3 spans 13 amino acids. The CDR3 DNA follows: TGTGCCAGCAGTCAGCTGGGCAGTGAAAAACTGTTTTTT. Its protein is CASSQLGSEKLFF.

This chain joins TRBV4-1 and TRBJ2-1, with D possibly being TRBD2 (5 bases). The V gene's germline CDR1 is MGHRA and CDR2 YSYEKL. Trimming took 1 base from V and 4 from J, leaving 11 bases between them. The CDR3 runs 15 residues. The CDR3 sequence: CASSQGGQAYNEQFF. The CDR3 DNA reads TGCGCCAGCAGCCAAGGAGGGCAGGCGTACAATGAGCAGTTCTTC.

This rearrangement joins TRBV3-1 (or the pseudogene TRBV3-2) to TRBJ1-4, with 8 bases fitting TRBD1. In germline, CDR1 is LGHDT, CDR2 YNNKEL (reference sequence). After removal of 4 bases from V and 4 bases from J, the junction contained 11 bases not matched to a gene. This CDR3 spans 17 amino acids. The DNA of the CDR3 is TGTGCCAGCAGCCCTGGACAGGGACTTAGGTATAATGAAAAACTGTTTTTT. As protein: CASSPGQGLRYNEKLFF.

This clone was seen just once. V and J are TRBV21-1 and TRBJ1-5; the table's D call, TRBD1, was not checked against the DNA. TRBV21-1 counts as a pseudogene. This CDR3 contains 15 residues. The CDR3 nucleotides are TGTGCCAGCAGCCCCAGGGCAGGGAACAATCAGCCCCAGCATTTT. Its protein is CASSPRAGNNQPQHF.

The chain combines TRBV6-2 or TRBV6-3 with TRBJ2-3; a weak D match, TRBD2 (6 bases). Trimming cost V 4 bases and J 8 bases, with 16 bases left between them. Per germline, CDR1 MNHEY and CDR2 SVGEGT. CDR3 size: 14 residues. The CDR3: CASSFYPSEGTQYF. The CDR3 DNA reads TGTGCCAGCAGTTTTTACCCTAGCGAAGGTACGCAGTATTTT.

The CDR3 sequence is CASSPLRQDPTDTQYF. The CDR3 nucleotides read TGTGCCAGCAGCCCGCTGAGACAGGACCCCACAGATACGCAGTATTTT. This chain links TRBV3-1 (or the pseudogene TRBV3-2) with TRBJ2-3; D may be TRBD1 (6 bases). V was trimmed by 4 bases and J by 2 bases, leaving 16 bases between them. Germline CDR1 and CDR2: LGHDT and YNNKEL (reference sequence). The CDR3 spans 16 residues.

The chain combines TRBV15 with TRBJ2-5, with D possibly TRBD2 on 6 matching bases. The germline CDR1 and CDR2 sequences are LNHNV and YYDKDF (reference sequence). The CDR3 has 16 amino acids. Trimming took 0 bases from V and 3 from J, leaving 14 bases between them. DNA for the CDR3: TGTGCCACCAGCAGAGATCTTTTAGGCGGGAAAGAGACCCAGTACTTC. Its protein is CATSRDLLGGKETQYF. Full variable domain (rest looked up from reference TRBV15 and TRBJ2-5): DAMVIQNPRYQVTQFGKPVTLSCSQTLNHNVMYWYQQKSSQAPKLLFHYYDKDFNNEADTPDNFQSRRPNTSFCFLDIRSPGLGDTAMYLCATSRDLLGGKETQYFGPGTRLLVL.

This clone was counted a few times. V is TRBV27 and J is TRBJ1-1; D is unresolved. The germline gives CDR1 MNHEY, CDR2 SMNVEV (reference sequence). This CDR3 contains 14 residues. V was shortened by 5 bases and J by 1 base, with 11 bases between the two germline ends. CDR3 bases: TGTGCCAGCAGTCCACTTTTCTGGAACACTGAAGCTTTCTTT. Its protein is CASSPLFWNTEAFF.

This chain uses TRBV30 with TRBJ1-3; 12 nucleotides align to TRBD1. CDR3 length: 16 residues. The V gene end was trimmed by 7 bases and the J gene end by 4 bases; junction bases not matched to a gene: 11. CDR1 and CDR2 from the germline V gene are GTSNPN and SVGIG (reference sequence). CDR3 protein: CALKGTGGAKGNTIYF. The CDR3 DNA follows: TGTGCCTTGAAGGGGACAGGGGGCGCGAAGGGAAACACCATATATTTT.

In DNA form, the CDR3 reads TGTGCCAGCTCCATCACGCCGGGGGGTACCGGGGAGCTGTTTTTT. As protein: CASSITPGGTGELFF. This chain links TRBV18 with TRBJ2-2, with 7 positions matching TRBD2. Germline CDR1 is KGHSH and CDR2 is LQKENI. This CDR3 has 15 amino acids. Germline trimming cut 6 bases from V and 5 bases from J; bases unmatched to any gene: 9.

The V gene is TRBV28, the J gene TRBJ1-2; TRBD1 agrees at 7 bases. Looked up from germline, CDR1 is MDHEN and CDR2 is SYDVKM. The length of the CDR3 is 17 residues. V was clipped by 6 bases and J by 7 bases; unmatched bases: 20. CDR3 region: CASRRTWGRGRSSGYTF. Written as DNA, the CDR3 is TGTGCCAGCAGGCGCACGTGGGGCAGGGGGAGGTCGAGTGGCTACACCTTC.

The V and J genes are TRBV7-8 and TRBJ1-4; D is unclear. CDR3 length equals 16 residues. V shed 4 bases and J shed 4 bases, with 16 bases lying between them. From germline, CDR1 is SGHVS and CDR2 FQNEAQ. This CDR3 is CASSSGLNSFNEKLFF. The CDR3 DNA reads TGTGCCAGCAGCTCGGGATTGAACAGCTTTAATGAAAAACTGTTTTTT.

This clone has just one count. This chain links TRBV6-2 or TRBV6-3 with TRBJ2-2; 7 nucleotides match TRBD2. CDR3 length: 13 amino acids. From germline, CDR1 is MNHEY and CDR2 SVGEGT. V lost 6 bases to trimming and J lost 3 bases; unmatched junction nucleotides: 1. The CDR3: CASSAGDTGELFF. In DNA, the CDR3 is TGTGCCAGCAGCGCGGGAGACACCGGGGAGCTGTTTTTT.

This clone has a handful of counts. The gene calls are TRBV20-1 and TRBJ1-5; 7 bases are a match to TRBD1. The CDR3 is 14 amino acids. Germline CDR1 DFQATT, CDR2 SNEGSKA (reference sequence). Losses at the gene ends were 3 bases for V and 4 bases for J; bases not matched to a gene: 6. The DNA of the CDR3 is TGCAGTGCTAGTCCCGGGACAGAGAATCAGCCCCAGCATTTT. Protein sequence: CSASPGTENQPQHF.

This clone was found once. This chain uses TRBV4-2 with TRBJ2-1, with a tentative D call TRBD2 (5 bases). The germline CDR1 and CDR2 sequences are LGHNA and YNFKEQ. The CDR3 contains 16 residues. The V and J ends lost 0 bases and 4 bases respectively, with 13 bases between them. CDR3 sequence (DNA): TGTGCCAGCAGCCAAGAGTCGGTAGCGAGATACAATGAGCAGTTCTTC. Its protein product is CASSQESVARYNEQFF.